The 24 T cell receptor beta chains below all came from one sample that was sequenced in a study of blood T cell repertoires in COVID-19. TCRdb keeps only in-frame clones here, not all; method: immunoSEQ multiplex PCR. Of about 190,000 clones listed, around 80% are singletons. Sequences were obtained from peripheral blood. These receptors originate from a man between 45 and 60 years old who had recovered from COVID-19.

The chain couples TRBV6-1 to TRBJ2-7, with TRBD2 matching over 7 bases. Germline values: CDR1 MNHNS, CDR2 SASEGT. The CDR3 is 16 amino acids. The junction had 12 bases not matched to a gene; V was cut back by 2 bases and J by 5 bases. CDR3 loop: CASSEFFGRTPDEQYF. The CDR3, as DNA: TGTGCCAGCAGTGAATTCTTCGGGAGGACACCCGACGAGCAGTACTTC.

Only one count was recorded for this clone. The V call is TRBV2, the J call TRBJ2-1; 7 bases map to TRBD1. V trimming: 6 bases; J trimming: 6 bases; junction bases outside the gene matches: 8. CDR1 is SNHLY and CDR2 is FYNNEI in the germline V gene. The CDR3 length is 14 residues. CDR3 amino acids: CASREQGWGNEQFF. DNA for the CDR3: TGTGCCAGCAGGGAACAGGGGTGGGGCAATGAGCAGTTCTTC.

V and J are TRBV5-6 and TRBJ2-7; possible D gene TRBD2, 5 bases. The CDR3 loop spans 12 amino acids. Germline loops: CDR1 SGHDT, CDR2 YYEEEE. Between the trimmed V and J ends, which lost 0 bases and 12 bases, there was a span of 13 bases. CDR3 in amino acids: CASSLGGRFWYF. In DNA, the CDR3 is TGTGCCAGCAGCTTGGGAGGGCGGTTTTGGTACTTC.

The chain combines TRBV19 with TRBJ2-3; 9 positions match TRBD2. The V gene's germline CDR1 is LNHDA and CDR2 SQIVND (reference sequence). The length of the CDR3 is 16 residues. After removal of 3 bases from V and 2 bases from J, the junction contained 6 bases not matched to a gene. This CDR3 is CASSIMAGGTTDTQYF. In DNA, the CDR3 is TGTGCCAGTAGTATTATGGCGGGAGGGACCACAGATACGCAGTATTTT.

This clone was counted a single time. The chain links TRBV11-2 to TRBJ2-7, with TRBD2 matching over 8 bases. V was pared by 0 bases and J by 0 bases, with 7 bases of the junction left unmatched. Germline V gene sequence: CDR1 SGHAT, CDR2 FQNNGV. The length of the CDR3 is 17 residues. The CDR3, as DNA: TGTGCCAGCAGCTTAGAAGGTAGCGGGGTGAGCTCCTACGAGCAGTACTTC. Amino acid sequence: CASSLEGSGVSSYEQYF.

V is TRBV5-4 and J is TRBJ2-2; 9 bases agree with TRBD1. The germline V gene has CDR1 SGHNT and CDR2 YYREEE (reference sequence). The J segment lost 6 bases and the V segment lost 4 bases, leaving 7 bases of the junction unmatched. This CDR3 contains 15 residues. The DNA of the CDR3 is TGTGCCAGCAGCCCCTTGGGACAGGGTCCCGGGGAGCTGTTTTTT. This codes for CASSPLGQGPGELFF. The variable domain in full, completed from reference TRBV5-4 and TRBJ2-2, reads ETGVTQSPTHLIKTRGQQVTLRCSSQSGHNTVSWYQQALGQGPQFIFQYYREEENGRGNFPPRFSGLQFPNYSSELNVNALELDDSALYLCASSPLGQGPGELFFGEGSRLTVL.

The chain joins TRBV5-1 to TRBJ2-2, with TRBD1 identical over 10 bases. The J segment lost 6 bases and the V segment lost 5 bases, leaving 13 bases of the junction unmatched. CDR1 and CDR2 (germline): SGHRS, YFSETQ. The CDR3 sequence is 17 residues long. The CDR3 DNA is TGCGCCAGCAGGGTATCAAAGACAGGGGGCGCGGCCGGGGAGCTGTTTTTT. Translation: CASRVSKTGGAAGELFF. The full variable domain, in which reference TRBV5-1 and TRBJ2-2 provide the parts outside the CDR3, is KAGVTQTPRYLIKTRGQQVTLSCSPISGHRSVSWYQQTPGQGLQFLFEYFSETQRNKGNFPGRFSGRQFSNSRSEMNVSTLELGDSALYLCASRVSKTGGAAGELFFGEGSRLTVL.

The chain combines TRBV6-5 with TRBJ2-2; D gene uncertain. From germline, CDR1 is MNHEY and CDR2 SVGAGI. The CDR3 is 14 residues long. V was pared by 1 base and J by 2 bases, with 5 bases between. CDR3 sequence: CASSYFPNTGELFF. For the CDR3, the DNA is TGTGCCAGCAGTTACTTCCCAAACACCGGGGAGCTGTTTTTT.

This clone was detected many times. The chain joins TRBV4-2 to TRBJ2-7; 7 nucleotides line up with TRBD2. Trimming at V came to 1 base and at J to 0 bases, leaving 6 bases not matched to a gene. The CDR3 length is 16 residues. CDR1 is LGHNA and CDR2 is YNFKEQ in the germline V gene. Written as DNA, the CDR3 is TGTGCCAGCAGCCAAGTACTTGGGGAGGGCTCCTACGAGCAGTACTTC. Amino acid sequence: CASSQVLGEGSYEQYF.

The J gene is TRBJ2-3, the V gene TRBV28; 8 positions agree with TRBD1. This CDR3 is 16 amino acids long. Germline V gives CDR1 MDHEN, CDR2 SYDVKM. V gave up 3 bases and J gave up 4 bases; unmatched junction bases: 9. CDR3 residues: CASSFSSGGLADTQYF. CDR3 DNA: TGTGCCAGCAGTTTCAGTTCAGGGGGCTTGGCAGATACGCAGTATTTT. Full variable domain (rest looked up from reference TRBV28 and TRBJ2-3): DVKVTQSSRYLVKRTGEKVFLECVQDMDHENMFWYRQDPGLGLRLIYFSYDVKMKEKGDIPEGYSVSREKKERFSLILESASTNQTSMYLCASSFSSGGLADTQYFGPGTRLTVL.

The gene calls are TRBV7-9 and TRBJ2-6; TRBD2 agrees at 11 bases. Trimming cost V 5 bases and J 2 bases; bases outside gene matches: 5. Germline-derived CDR1 and CDR2 are SEHNR and FQNEAQ (reference sequence). The CDR3 extends over 17 amino acids. DNA of the CDR3: TGTGCCAGCAGCACACTAGCGGGAGCTCCTGGGGCCAACGTCCTGACTTTC. It codes for CASSTLAGAPGANVLTF.

The rearrangement joins TRBV28 to TRBJ1-1; no reliable D call. V was clipped by 1 base and J by 9 bases, with 21 bases between them. Germline values: CDR1 MDHEN, CDR2 SYDVKM. CDR3 size: 16 residues. CDR3 amino acids: CASSLLGHGRETQAFF. CDR3 DNA: TGTGCCAGCAGTTTATTAGGTCACGGCCGGGAGACACAAGCTTTCTTT.

The V call is TRBV19, the J call TRBJ1-1; TRBD1 matches at 7 bases. Germline V lookup: CDR1 LNHDA, CDR2 SQIVND (reference sequence). The CDR3 runs 13 residues. The trim removed 4 bases at V and 4 bases at J, leaving 3 bases unmatched. The CDR3 is CASSTDRVTEAFF. In nucleotides, the CDR3 is TGTGCCAGTAGTACAGACAGGGTCACTGAAGCTTTCTTT.

The V and J genes are TRBV30 and TRBJ2-3; 8 bases agree with TRBD1. Germline values: CDR1 GTSNPN, CDR2 SVGIG (reference sequence). Trimming cost V 4 bases and J 4 bases; bases outside gene matches: 10. The CDR3 runs to 15 residues. The CDR3 DNA is TGTGCCTGGACGCTCGGACAGGGCCAGGCAGATACGCAGTATTTT. Protein sequence: CAWTLGQGQADTQYF.

The genes are TRBV28 and TRBJ2-7, with D tentatively TRBD1 (6 bases). This CDR3 contains 12 residues. From germline, CDR1 is MDHEN and CDR2 SYDVKM. V gave up 10 bases and J gave up 3 bases, with 13 bases separating them. DNA of the CDR3: TGTGCCACAAAGACAGGCCTCTACGAGCAGTACTTC. Translation gives CATKTGLYEQYF.

The J gene is TRBJ2-2, the V gene TRBV4-2; a weak D match, TRBD1 (5 bases). The V end lost 0 bases, the J end lost 3 bases, and 17 bases lay between the germline ends. This CDR3 has 18 residues. Per germline, CDR1 LGHNA and CDR2 YNFKEQ. The CDR3 reads CASSQDSRLGAHTGELFF. For the CDR3, the DNA is TGTGCCAGCAGCCAAGACTCCAGGTTAGGGGCACACACCGGGGAGCTGTTTTTT.

In this sample, this clone turned up a few times. The chain employs TRBV10-3 and TRBJ2-4, with D hard to call. V lost 0 bases to trimming and J lost 0 bases, with 6 bases between them. This CDR3 comprises 15 residues. CDR1 ENHRY and CDR2 SYGVKD come from the germline V gene. CDR3 coding DNA: TGTGCCATCAGTGAGTCTAGCAGAGCCAAAAACATTCAGTACTTC. It yields the protein CAISESSRAKNIQYF.

The chain carries TRBV7-2 and TRBJ1-6; no reliable D call. Deletions cut 5 bases from V and 10 bases from J, with 21 bases between. CDR1 and CDR2 (germline): SGHTA, FQGNSA. This CDR3 contains 16 residues. For the CDR3, the DNA is TGTGCCAGCAGCCCTGAAGCTAGGTCTTTCGGGTCACCCCTCCACTTT. The encoded protein is CASSPEARSFGSPLHF. The entire variable domain, with the rest obtained from reference TRBV7-2 and TRBJ1-6, is as follows: GAGVSQSPSNKVTEKGKDVELRCDPISGHTALYWYRQSLGQGLEFLIYFQGNSAPDKSGLPSDRFSAERTGGSVSTLTIQRTQQEDSAVYLCASSPEARSFGSPLHFGNGTRLTVT.

The V gene is TRBV6-2 or TRBV6-3, the J gene TRBJ1-4; D is unresolved. The CDR3 totals 13 residues. The germline V and J ends were trimmed by 4 bases and 7 bases, with 10 bases remaining between them. Germline lookup yields CDR1 MNHEY and CDR2 SVGEGT. CDR3 in DNA: TGTGCCAGCAGTTCGGTCGGTCGTGAAAAACTGTTTTTT. This sequence encodes CASSSVGREKLFF.

The chain employs TRBV30 and TRBJ1-2; D may be TRBD1 (6 bases). This CDR3 has 15 amino acids. Germline CDR1 and CDR2: GTSNPN and SVGIG (reference sequence). Trimming left V 0 bases short and J 3 bases short, with 14 bases between. The CDR3 DNA is TGTGCCTGGAGTGTATCGTTTAGGGGGTACTATGGCTACACCTTC. It encodes CAWSVSFRGYYGYTF. The full variable domain, with the rest looked up from reference TRBV30 and TRBJ1-2, is SQTIHQWPATLVQPVGSPLSLECTVEGTSNPNLYWYRQAAGRGLQLLFYSVGIGQISSEVPQNLSASRPQDRQFILSSKKLLLSDSGFYLCAWSVSFRGYYGYTFGSGTRLTVV.

The J gene is TRBJ1-2, the V gene TRBV18, with a tentative D call TRBD1 (6 bases). Deletions cut 2 bases from V and 4 bases from J, with 17 bases between. Germline CDR1 reads KGHSH; CDR2 reads LQKENI. This CDR3 is built from 16 residues. The CDR3 DNA reads TGTGCCAGCTCACCAGGGTCGGGGGGCAACGTCTATGGCTACACCTTC. Amino acid sequence: CASSPGSGGNVYGYTF.

This clone was recorded a few times. The chain combines TRBV25-1 with TRBJ1-2; D gene uncertain. V shed 6 bases and J shed 1 base, with 12 bases lying between them. CDR3 length: 14 residues. Per germline, CDR1 MGHDK and CDR2 SYGVNS. CDR3 amino acids: CASSHLEVNYGYTF. The DNA of the CDR3 is TGTGCCAGCAGCCACCTAGAGGTTAACTATGGCTACACCTTC.

This chain links TRBV4-1 with TRBJ2-1; TRBD2 matches 14 bases. CDR3 length: 16 residues. Germline assignment: CDR1 MGHRA and CDR2 YSYEKL. The V gene end was trimmed by 2 bases and the J gene end by 6 bases; junction bases not matched to a gene: 3. The CDR3 reads CASSQHGLAGGNEQFF. CDR3 nucleotide sequence: TGCGCCAGCAGCCAACACGGACTAGCGGGAGGCAATGAGCAGTTCTTC.

A single count supports this clone. The chain employs TRBV10-3 and TRBJ2-3; D unresolved. This CDR3 has 14 amino acids. CDR1 is ENHRY and CDR2 is SYGVKD in the germline V gene. V shed 3 bases and J shed 1 base, with 8 bases lying between them. CDR3 sequence reads: CAISDIRGTDTQYF. The DNA of the CDR3 is TGTGCCATCAGTGATATACGGGGCACAGATACGCAGTATTTT.